The 22 T cell receptor beta chains presented below share a single source sample, sequenced in a study of Ad26.COV2.S vaccination and SARS-CoV-2 variants. Here immunoSEQ multiplex PCR was the method, and the copy in TCRdb shows in-frame clones only, minus some. The sample contains some 350,000 clones, 70% to 90% of which appear only once. Treatment of the sample: 15 to 20 received Ad26.COV2.S at low or high dose, single or two shots; several received placebo; per-sample allocation not given. Sampling happened 63 days after the first vaccine or placebo injection. The sequencing used peripheral blood, collected in a trial of Ad26.COV2.S vaccine versus placebo. These receptors all come from a person aged 18-60 years who received the Ad26.COV2.S COVID-19 vaccine or a placebo.

This chain links TRBV15 with TRBJ2-5; 7 bases match TRBD1. J lost 1 base, V lost 5 bases, and 16 bases had no gene match. Germline V gene data show CDR1 as LNHNV and CDR2 as YYDKDF (reference sequence). The CDR3 contains 18 residues. CDR3 sequence reads: CATSELPRDSRLQETQYF. The CDR3 DNA reads TGTGCCACCAGCGAACTGCCCCGGGACAGTCGCCTCCAAGAGACCCAGTACTTC.

The rearrangement joins TRBV11-2 to TRBJ2-5; 10 bases are shared with TRBD1. V shed 6 bases and J 2 bases; nucleotides not matched to a gene: 3. Germline lookup yields CDR1 SGHAT and CDR2 FQNNGV. The CDR3 has 14 residues. The CDR3 loop reads CASRDRGYQETQYF. The CDR3 coding sequence is TGTGCCAGCAGGGACAGGGGGTATCAAGAGACCCAGTACTTC.

CDR3 bases: TGTGCCAGCAGCTTATCGGACACGGCTGGCGGCTACACCTTC. It translates to CASSLSDTAGGYTF. The rearrangement uses TRBV7-2 and TRBJ1-2, with a tentative D call TRBD1 (5 bases). Trimming pared 2 bases from V and 8 bases from J, leaving 15 bases between. CDR1 and CDR2 (germline): SGHTA, FQGNSA. This CDR3 contains 14 residues.

The J gene is TRBJ2-1, the V gene TRBV27, with D unresolved. Germline V lookup: CDR1 MNHEY, CDR2 SMNVEV (reference sequence). Between the trimmed V and J ends, which lost 4 bases and 0 bases, there was a span of 10 bases. CDR3 length equals 15 residues. The CDR3 region is CASSSGGYSYNEQFF. The DNA for the CDR3 is TGTGCCAGCAGTTCGGGTGGTTACTCCTACAATGAGCAGTTCTTC.

The chain uses TRBV19 and TRBJ1-1; D unclear. The germline CDR1 and CDR2 sequences are LNHDA and SQIVND (reference sequence). The CDR3 is made up of 15 amino acids. V dropped 7 bases and J dropped 7 bases, with 22 bases sitting between them. Here the CDR3 reads CASKPPRLAGDEAFF. In nucleotides, the CDR3 is TGTGCCAGTAAGCCACCCCGTCTAGCGGGAGATGAAGCTTTCTTT.

The chain uses TRBV10-3 and TRBJ2-1, with 8 bases that match TRBD2. Germline V gene data show CDR1 as ENHRY and CDR2 as SYGVKD. The J segment lost 2 bases and the V segment lost 3 bases, leaving 6 bases of the junction unmatched. The length of the CDR3 is 16 residues. CDR3 amino acids: CAISDRISGTYNEQFF. The DNA for the CDR3 is TGTGCCATCAGTGATAGGATTAGCGGGACCTACAATGAGCAGTTCTTC.

The J gene is TRBJ1-1, the V gene TRBV5-1; D remains ambiguous. Germline CDR1 SGHRS, CDR2 YFSETQ. This CDR3 has 13 residues. Trimming stripped 6 bases from V and 1 base from J, with 10 bases between. Here the CDR3 reads CASIEAENTEAFF. In DNA, the CDR3 is TGCGCCAGCATCGAGGCAGAGAACACTGAAGCTTTCTTT.

This clone came up a few times. J is TRBJ2-2 and V is TRBV10-1; TRBD1 aligns across 7 bases. Germline CDR1 is WNHNN and CDR2 is SYGVQD (reference sequence). This CDR3 contains 15 residues. V dropped 4 bases and J dropped 7; count of bases not matched to a gene: 9. CDR3 region: CASSGWTGSGGELFF. The CDR3 DNA follows: TGCGCCAGCAGTGGTTGGACAGGATCGGGCGGGGAGCTGTTTTTT.

The V call is TRBV24-1, the J call TRBJ2-1; TRBD2 matches at 7 bases. The V gene's germline CDR1 is KGHDR and CDR2 SFDVKD. Trimming removed 3 bases from V and 1 base from J; junction bases left unmatched: 2. The CDR3 spans 15 residues. The CDR3 sequence is CATSDPRGSYNEQFF. CDR3 nucleotides: TGTGCCACCAGTGATCCGCGGGGGTCCTACAATGAGCAGTTCTTC.

The V gene is TRBV6-2 or TRBV6-3, the J gene TRBJ2-1, with TRBD2 identical over 11 bases. This CDR3 region has 21 residues. Germline V gene lookup returns CDR1 MNHEY and CDR2 SVGEGT. V gave up 2 bases and J gave up 0 bases; unmatched junction bases: 15. DNA for the CDR3: TGTGCCAGCAGTTACAGTACCGGGACTAGCGGTTCCAGGGGCTCCTACAATGAGCAGTTCTTC. Translating it yields CASSYSTGTSGSRGSYNEQFF.

J is TRBJ2-3 and V is TRBV10-1; 11 positions agree with TRBD2. There are 17 residues in the CDR3. V was clipped by 2 bases and J by 6 bases; unmatched bases: 10. In germline, CDR1 is WNHNN, CDR2 SYGVQD (reference sequence). In DNA form, the CDR3 reads TGCGCCAGCAGTGAGGCTAGCGGGAGGTTCCTCAGGGATACGCAGTATTTT. Translating gives CASSEASGRFLRDTQYF.

The V and J genes are TRBV4-1 and TRBJ1-4; no clear D. Germline CDR1 MGHRA, CDR2 YSYEKL. This CDR3 region has 16 residues. Trimming took off 3 bases at V and 0 bases at J, with 11 bases between the two ends. The CDR3 reads CASSQGRRTTNEKLFF. The CDR3 DNA sequence: TGCGCCAGCAGCCAGGGCCGACGGACAACTAATGAAAAACTGTTTTTT.

This clone was detected a few times. The chain employs TRBV15 and TRBJ2-5; a weak D match, TRBD2 (5 bases). The germline V and J ends were trimmed by 1 base and 2 bases, with 11 bases remaining between them. The CDR3 consists of 15 residues. Germline V gene lookup returns CDR1 LNHNV and CDR2 YYDKDF (reference sequence). The CDR3 DNA sequence: TGTGCCACCAGCAGAGTCCCGGGAAGGCAAGAGACCCAGTACTTC. Translating it yields CATSRVPGRQETQYF.

V gene TRBV5-4 combines with J gene TRBJ2-7; tentative D call: TRBD1 (5 bases). CDR1 is SGHNT, CDR2 YYREEE, per germline (reference sequence). The CDR3 is 12 amino acids. V was clipped by 0 bases and J by 5 bases, with 6 bases between them. The CDR3 spells CASSLARDEQYF. The CDR3 DNA is TGTGCCAGCAGCTTGGCCAGGGACGAGCAGTACTTC.

The chain links TRBV4-1 to TRBJ2-7, with 8 bases that match TRBD1. Germline CDR1 is MGHRA and CDR2 is YSYEKL. The CDR3 runs to 12 residues. V shed 2 bases and J 6 bases; nucleotides not matched to a gene: 0. CDR3 sequence reads: CASSQTGGEQYF. The DNA of the CDR3 is TGCGCCAGCAGCCAAACAGGGGGCGAGCAGTACTTC.

The chain links TRBV11-2 to TRBJ2-2; no clear D. Germline values: CDR1 SGHAT, CDR2 FQNNGV. The CDR3 loop spans 12 amino acids. Trimming removed 2 bases from V and 7 bases from J, with 5 bases in between. The CDR3 nucleotides read TGTGCCAGCAGCTTAAGGGTCGGGGAGCTGTTTTTT. It encodes CASSLRVGELFF.

This clone has more than one count but fewer than ten. The same CDR3 also results from other DNA sequences found in this sample. The rearrangement joins TRBV11-2 to TRBJ2-7, with TRBD1 matching over 8 bases. The germline gives CDR1 SGHAT, CDR2 FQNNGV. V lost 4 bases to trimming and J lost 2 bases; unmatched junction nucleotides: 4. There are 14 residues in the CDR3. The CDR3 DNA is TGTGCCAGCAGCTCCGGGACAGGCCCCTACGAGCAGTACTTC. Translation gives CASSSGTGPYEQYF.

J is TRBJ2-7 and V is TRBV9; a possible D gene is TRBD2 (7 bases). Germline CDR1 is SGDLS and CDR2 is YYNGEE. The V end lost 7 bases, the J end lost 7 bases, and 21 bases lay between the germline ends. The CDR3 runs 14 residues. The CDR3 spells CASGRWRGLEEQYF. For the CDR3, the DNA is TGTGCCAGCGGGAGGTGGCGGGGGCTCGAAGAGCAGTACTTC.

The chain is built from TRBV2 and TRBJ2-5, with 13 bases identical to TRBD2. The CDR3 runs to 15 residues. Germline lookup yields CDR1 SNHLY and CDR2 FYNNEI. J gave up 5 bases and V 6 bases, and 6 bases lay outside the gene matches. In nucleotides, the CDR3 is TGTGCCAGCAGATGGACTAGCGGGGGAATGGAGACCCAGTACTTC. It codes for CASRWTSGGMETQYF.

The V call is TRBV7-8, the J call TRBJ2-7, with a weak D call TRBD2 (6 bases). The germline V gene has CDR1 SGHVS and CDR2 FQNEAQ. CDR3 length: 14 residues. The V end was cut by 2 bases, the J end by 3 bases, with 11 bases between. The CDR3 protein is CASSLLPGVYEQYF. The CDR3 bases are TGTGCCAGCAGCTTACTACCGGGAGTCTACGAGCAGTACTTC.

The chain carries TRBV9 and TRBJ1-5; 10 nucleotides align to TRBD1. CDR1 SGDLS and CDR2 YYNGEE come from the germline V gene. After removal of 3 bases from V and 6 bases from J, the junction contained 6 bases not matched to a gene. CDR3 length equals 15 residues. The CDR3 coding sequence is TGTGCCAGCAGCGCCGGGACAGGGGACGGTCAGCCCCAGCATTTT. Its translation is CASSAGTGDGQPQHF.

The V call is TRBV6-5, the J call TRBJ2-5, with D unresolved. The germline V gene encodes CDR1 MNHEY and CDR2 SVGAGI. Between the trimmed V and J ends, which lost 7 bases and 5 bases, there was a span of 17 bases. The length of the CDR3 is 14 residues. CDR3 sequence reads: CASTDLGFSETQYF. Here the CDR3 DNA reads TGTGCCAGCACCGACCTAGGGTTTAGTGAGACCCAGTACTTC.